Below, 13 T cell receptor beta chains from the same sample are listed, as sequenced in a study of shared clonotypes between healthy human individuals (TCRdb year 2020). Receptor libraries were prepared by the immunoSEQ multiplex PCR assay. The clones in this table, taken by TCRdb from immuneACCESS, are in-frame only. Not every clone is retained; where verified, under half of the shortfall comes from an unresolved V gene, and the cause of the rest is unknown. The sample table shows around 2,100,000 clones, and 85% to 95% are seen once. The top ten clonotypes cover less than 1.5% of the sample. CD8 naive samples were obtained by positive selection for CCR7 among CD45RO-negative cells, yielding a CD45RA+CCR7+ population from which TemRA cells were excluded. Sequenced sample: naive CD8+ T cells sorted from blood. This sample's cell subset or site label indicates: CD45RA+CCR7+. These receptors came from a man aged 18 to 35 in good health.

The V gene is TRBV4-1, the J gene TRBJ2-7; possible D gene TRBD1, 6 bases. Germline CDR1 reads MGHRA; CDR2 reads YSYEKL. Trimming took 4 bases from V and 6 from J, leaving 19 bases between them. The CDR3 has 15 residues. CDR3 nucleotides: TGCGCCAGCAGCCCCCTAGGCCAGGGGCACGGCGAGCAGTACTTC. Translated: CASSPLGQGHGEQYF.

In regard to this clone: A far larger clone is a single base away, which makes a read error likely. Other DNA sequences in this sample translate to the same CDR3. J is TRBJ2-7 and V is TRBV7-9; 7 bases line up with TRBD1. CDR3 length: 11 amino acids. The ends lost 4 bases at V and 6 bases at J; junction bases unmatched: 0. Germline values: CDR1 SEHNR, CDR2 FQNEAQ (reference sequence). CDR3 residues: CASSSGGEQYF. CDR3 coding DNA: TGTGCCAGCAGCTCAGGGGGCGAGCAGTACTTC. Together with reference TRBV7-9 and TRBJ2-7, the CDR3 gives the full variable domain: DTGVSQNPRHKITKRGQNVTFRCDPISEHNRLYWYRQTLGQGPEFLTYFQNEAQLEKSRLLSDRFSAERPKGSFSTLEIQRTEQGDSAMYLCASSSGGEQYFGPGTRLTVT.

The count of this clone is one. The chain links TRBV13 to TRBJ1-1, with D possibly being TRBD1 (6 bases). V lost 4 bases and J lost 3, with 9 bases in between. Germline values: CDR1 PRHDT, CDR2 FYEKMQ (reference sequence). This CDR3 is built from 13 residues. For the CDR3, the DNA is TGTGCCAGCAGCTCCGGGACACACACTGAAGCTTTCTTT. As protein: CASSSGTHTEAFF.

J is TRBJ2-7 and V is TRBV11-1, with TRBD1 matching over 7 bases. From germline, CDR1 is SGHAT and CDR2 FQDESV (reference sequence). This CDR3 has 14 amino acids. Trimming took 1 base from V and 2 from J; bases not matched to a gene: 2. CDR3 sequence reads: CASSLGGGPYEQYF. The DNA for the CDR3 is TGTGCCAGCAGCTTAGGAGGGGGCCCCTACGAGCAGTACTTC.

The CDR3 coding sequence is TGTGCTAGTGGTCCGGCAGCGGGGGATACGCAGTATTTT. It yields the protein CASGPAAGDTQYF. The chain combines TRBV12-5 with TRBJ2-3, with 7 bases identical to TRBD2. The ends lost 5 bases at V and 6 bases at J; junction bases unmatched: 5. This CDR3 is built from 13 residues. The germline V gene has CDR1 LGHNT and CDR2 FRNRAP.

The chain recombines TRBV27 with TRBJ2-1, with TRBD2 matching 11 bases. Germline trimming cut 1 base from V and 6 bases from J; bases unmatched to any gene: 5. Germline CDR1 reads MNHEY; CDR2 reads SMNVEV (reference sequence). This CDR3 is built from 16 residues. CDR3 nucleotide sequence: TGTGCCAGCAGTTTATTAGCGGGAGGGAAGGGCAATGAGCAGTTCTTC. This gives the protein CASSLLAGGKGNEQFF.

Only one count was recorded for this clone. At one end the junction does not follow the germline gene, possibly because of a read error. This chain connects TRBV28 to TRBJ2-2; 9 nucleotides agree with TRBD2. The CDR3 totals 13 residues. Germline V gene sequence: CDR1 MDHEN, CDR2 SYDVKM. The CDR3 DNA follows: TGTGCCGGCAGCGGGGGGCTCGCCGGGGAGCTGTTTTTT. It is translated as CAGSGGLAGELFF.

The CDR3 loop is CASSEGLAEWQIQETQYF. DNA for the CDR3: TGTGCCAGCAGCGAAGGACTAGCGGAATGGCAGATCCAAGAGACCCAGTACTTC. The genes are TRBV5-4 and TRBJ2-5; 10 bases match TRBD2. CDR1 and CDR2 from the germline V gene are SGHNT and YYREEE (reference sequence). This CDR3 region has 18 residues. The trim removed 4 bases at V and 1 base at J, leaving 13 bases unmatched.

V is TRBV11-2 and J is TRBJ2-1; D call uncertain. Between the trimmed V and J ends, which lost 0 bases and 10 bases, there was a span of 7 bases. CDR1 and CDR2 (germline): SGHAT, FQNNGV. The CDR3 covers 12 residues. CDR3 sequence reads: CASSLDGWEQFF. CDR3 coding DNA: TGTGCCAGCAGCTTAGATGGATGGGAGCAGTTCTTC.

The chain carries TRBV4-2 and TRBJ2-7, with TRBD2 matching over 7 bases. V dropped 2 bases and J dropped 0; count of bases not matched to a gene: 7. Germline V gives CDR1 LGHNA, CDR2 YNFKEQ. There are 16 residues in the CDR3. CDR3 protein: CASSQRLAGTSYEQYF. DNA of the CDR3: TGTGCCAGCAGCCAAAGACTAGCCGGGACCTCCTACGAGCAGTACTTC.

The chain links TRBV2 to TRBJ2-7; D perhaps matches TRBD2 (6 bases). The germline CDR1 and CDR2 sequences are SNHLY and FYNNEI. The CDR3 covers 16 residues. The V and J ends lost 2 bases and 0 bases respectively, with 14 bases between them. In DNA, the CDR3 is TGTGCCAGCAGTGAATGGGGGGACGGCAGCTCCTACGAGCAGTACTTC. Its protein is CASSEWGDGSSYEQYF.

CDR3 nucleotides: TGTGCCAGCACCCGGGGGACAGGGGGCACCTACGAGCAGTACTTC. This codes for CASTRGTGGTYEQYF. The J gene is TRBJ2-7, the V gene TRBV7-6; TRBD1 matches at 12 bases. This CDR3 is 15 amino acids long. CDR1 SGHVS and CDR2 FNYEAQ come from the germline V gene. With V trimmed by 7 bases and J by 2 bases, 6 bases remained unmatched.

The chain recombines TRBV7-6 with TRBJ2-5; D gene unclear. With 0 bases removed from V and 5 bases from J, the gap between germline ends came to 7 bases. The CDR3 consists of 13 residues. Germline V CDR1 and CDR2: SGHVS, FNYEAQ. The chain's CDR3 is CASSLAETETQYF. The CDR3 coding sequence is TGTGCCAGCAGCTTAGCGGAGACCGAGACCCAGTACTTC.